Below, 26 T cell receptor beta chains from the same sample are listed, as sequenced in a study of blood T cell repertoires in COVID-19 (dated by TCRdb to the early 2020s). Receptor libraries were prepared by the immunoSEQ multiplex PCR assay. TCRdb's version of the immuneACCESS table is confined to in-frame rearrangements and falls short of the full clone set. An unresolved V gene accounts for under half of the shortfall where checked; the remainder is of unknown origin. The sample records tens of thousands of clones, about nine tenths of which are singletons. 8.3% of the sample belongs to the ten largest clones. Sequences were obtained from peripheral blood. These receptors were obtained from a human donor with active COVID-19. The donor label of this sample is uncertain.

This clone was counted many times. This chain uses TRBV7-9 with TRBJ2-7; D gene unclear. The CDR3 totals 13 residues. V was clipped by 2 bases and J by 6 bases, with 11 bases between them. CDR1 and CDR2 (germline): SEHNR, FQNEAQ (reference sequence). Here the CDR3 reads CASSLPSTREQYF. The CDR3, as DNA: TGTGCCAGCAGCTTACCTTCGACTCGCGAGCAGTACTTC.

The chain has TRBV6-6 and TRBJ2-2; 14 bases align to TRBD2. Trimming cost V 5 bases and J 2 bases; bases outside gene matches: 7. Germline V lookup: CDR1 MNHNY, CDR2 SVGAGI (reference sequence). This CDR3 spans 18 amino acids. The CDR3: CASSLLGTSGGNTGELFF. In DNA, the CDR3 is TGTGCCAGCAGTCTTTTGGGGACTAGCGGGGGTAACACCGGGGAGCTGTTTTTT.

J is TRBJ2-1 and V is TRBV7-9; a weak D match, TRBD2 (5 bases). Germline loops: CDR1 SEHNR, CDR2 FQNEAQ (reference sequence). The V gene lost 1 base and the J gene lost 4 bases, with 11 bases spanning the gap. The CDR3 is 15 residues long. The CDR3 DNA reads as TGTGCCAGCAGCTTAGGGTCGGGGAAATACAATGAGCAGTTCTTC. Translating gives CASSLGSGKYNEQFF.

This rearrangement joins TRBV25-1 to TRBJ1-5, with TRBD1 identical over 10 bases. Trimming removed 5 bases from V and 7 bases from J; junction bases left unmatched: 2. CDR1 and CDR2 (germline): MGHDK, SYGVNS. The CDR3 totals 13 residues. CDR3: CASSWTGGQPQHF. The CDR3 bases are TGTGCCAGCAGTTGGACAGGGGGGCAGCCCCAGCATTTT.

This chain links TRBV28 with TRBJ1-3; 7 nucleotides line up with TRBD1. The germline V gene has CDR1 MDHEN and CDR2 SYDVKM. There are 13 residues in the CDR3. V shed 10 bases, J shed 5 bases, and the junction held 8 bases outside the gene matches. Written as DNA, the CDR3 is TGTGCCATTTGGGACAGTTATAGAAACACCATATATTTT. Encoded protein: CAIWDSYRNTIYF.

J is TRBJ2-7 and V is TRBV28, with a possible D match to TRBD2 (7 bases). Trimming took off 7 bases at V and 5 bases at J, with 24 bases between the two ends. The length of the CDR3 is 16 residues. CDR1 MDHEN and CDR2 SYDVKM come from the germline V gene. The CDR3 loop reads CASIWEGVTIMDEQYF. For the CDR3, the DNA is TGTGCCAGCATCTGGGAGGGGGTGACTATCATGGACGAGCAGTACTTC.

The chain combines TRBV12-3 or TRBV12-4 with TRBJ1-1; no clear D gene. V was trimmed by 0 bases and J by 5 bases, leaving 7 bases between them. The CDR3 loop spans 13 amino acids. The CDR3 reads CASSLARGTEAFF. CDR3 nucleotides: TGTGCCAGCAGTTTAGCGCGTGGTACTGAAGCTTTCTTT.

The gene calls are TRBV3-1 (or the pseudogene TRBV3-2) and TRBJ1-3; D remains unclear. In germline, CDR1 is LGHDT, CDR2 YNNKEL (reference sequence). This CDR3 contains 15 residues. V shed 0 bases and J shed 3 bases, with 9 bases lying between them. This CDR3 is CASSQDVGGGNTIYF. In nucleotides, the CDR3 is TGTGCCAGCAGCCAAGATGTGGGAGGTGGAAACACCATATATTTT.

This CDR3 is CASSQRGTGSYEQYF. The CDR3 DNA reads TGTGCCAGCAGCCAACGCGGGACAGGGAGCTACGAGCAGTACTTC. V gene TRBV14 combines with J gene TRBJ2-7; 9 bases map to TRBD1. After removal of 2 bases from V and 3 bases from J, the junction contained 5 bases not matched to a gene. Germline V gene data show CDR1 as SGHDN and CDR2 as FVKESK. The CDR3 runs to 15 residues.

A few counts support this clone. The chain uses TRBV19 and TRBJ2-2, with 8 bases identical to TRBD1. Trimming at V came to 6 bases and at J to 3 bases, leaving 3 bases not matched to a gene. This CDR3 has 14 residues. Germline-derived CDR1 and CDR2 are LNHDA and SQIVND (reference sequence). Here the CDR3 DNA reads TGTGCCAGTAGCTTGGGACAGGACACCGGGGAGCTGTTTTTT. It codes for CASSLGQDTGELFF.

This clone has a single count. This chain uses TRBV24-1 with TRBJ2-1; D is possibly TRBD1 (6 bases). Trimming removed 5 bases from V and 6 bases from J, with 13 bases in between. Germline V lookup: CDR1 KGHDR, CDR2 SFDVKD. This CDR3 is 14 amino acids long. CDR3 sequence (DNA): TGTGCCACCAGTGTCTCAGACAGGATCAATGAGCAGTTCTTC. Encoded protein: CATSVSDRINEQFF.

This clone has only one observation. The genes are TRBV14 and TRBJ2-1; 10 nucleotides align to TRBD1. The CDR3 runs to 15 residues. J lost 7 bases, V lost 3 bases, and 6 bases had no gene match. Germline CDR1 reads SGHDN; CDR2 reads FVKESK. As DNA, the CDR3 is TGTGCCAGCAGCCAGGGGACAGGGGTTCAGAATGAGCAGTTCTTC. It specifies CASSQGTGVQNEQFF.

The V gene is TRBV27, the J gene TRBJ1-6, with D possibly matching TRBD1 (6 bases). This CDR3 contains 14 residues. With 7 bases removed from V and 2 bases from J, the gap between germline ends came to 9 bases. CDR1 and CDR2 from the germline V gene are MNHEY and SMNVEV (reference sequence). CDR3 nucleotides: TGTGCCAGCAAATGGACAGCCTATAATTCACCCCTCCACTTT. This sequence encodes CASKWTAYNSPLHF.

CDR3 bases: TGCGCCAGCAGCCAAGATAGGTTGAGGGAAAAACTGTTTTTT. Protein: CASSQDRLREKLFF. This chain joins TRBV4-3 and TRBJ1-4, with D uncertain. V lost 0 bases to trimming and J lost 8 bases, with 10 bases between them. The CDR3 loop spans 14 amino acids. Germline V gene lookup returns CDR1 LGHNA and CDR2 YSLEER.

The chain is built from TRBV6-2 or TRBV6-3 and TRBJ2-3, with a possible D match to TRBD2 (6 bases). From germline, CDR1 is MNHEY and CDR2 SVGEGT. Trimming pared 4 bases from V and 4 bases from J, leaving 18 bases between. The CDR3 spans 16 residues. The DNA of the CDR3 is TGTGCCAGCAGTTTTGAGCCGGGACTGACTTCAGATACGCAGTATTTT. The encoded protein is CASSFEPGLTSDTQYF.

This clone occurred once. CDR3 nucleotide sequence: TGCGCCAGCAGCCAAGATGGAGCCAGCTCCTACGAGCAGTACTTC. It specifies CASSQDGASSYEQYF. The chain joins TRBV4-1 to TRBJ2-7; no reliable D call. Trimming stripped 0 bases from V and 0 bases from J, with 9 bases between. There are 15 residues in the CDR3. Germline loops: CDR1 MGHRA, CDR2 YSYEKL.

The chain recombines TRBV21-1 with TRBJ2-1; the table's D gene call, TRBD2, was not cross checked with the DNA. TRBV21-1 is a pseudogene segment. The length of the CDR3 is 14 residues. CDR3 loop: CASSKGVERNEQFF. In DNA form, the CDR3 reads TGTGCCAGCAGCAAAGGGGTAGAGCGCAATGAGCAGTTCTTC.

This clone was detected only once. This rearrangement joins TRBV6-5 to TRBJ2-7, with TRBD1 identical over 8 bases. V shed 6 bases and J 3 bases; nucleotides not matched to a gene: 7. The CDR3 extends over 14 amino acids. Germline V gives CDR1 MNHEY, CDR2 SVGAGI. The CDR3 DNA sequence: TGTGCCAGCAGAGAGACAGGGGATATCTACGAGCAGTACTTC. It yields the protein CASRETGDIYEQYF.

This sequence joins TRBV9 and TRBJ1-2; the D is unclear. CDR1 and CDR2 from the germline V gene are SGDLS and YYNGEE. The CDR3 contains 14 residues. Trimming removed 2 bases at V and 8 bases at J, with 16 bases between. The CDR3 region is CASSVSGRERGYTF. The DNA for the CDR3 is TGTGCCAGCAGCGTTTCTGGGAGGGAACGCGGCTACACCTTC. Looking up the rest from reference TRBV9 and TRBJ1-2 gives the full variable domain: DSGVTQTPKHLITATGQRVTLRCSPRSGDLSVYWYQQSLDQGLQFLIQYYNGEERAKGNILERFSAQQFPDLHSELNLSSLELGDSALYFCASSVSGRERGYTFGSGTRLTVV.

The J gene is TRBJ2-3, the V gene TRBV29-1, with 9 bases identical to TRBD2. Germline V gives CDR1 SQVTM, CDR2 ANQGSEA. This CDR3 is 13 amino acids long. Trimming removed 1 base from V and 9 bases from J; junction bases left unmatched: 5. The CDR3 DNA reads TGCAGCGTTGAAGTTCGGCGGGGGGGGACGCAGTATTTT. This codes for CSVEVRRGGTQYF.

As DNA, the CDR3 is TGCGCCAGCAGCTTGGAATTAGCGGGAGGACGAACCTACGAGCAGTACTTC. It translates to CASSLELAGGRTYEQYF. The chain carries TRBV5-1 and TRBJ2-7, with 10 bases identical to TRBD2. The CDR3 sequence is 17 residues long. Germline V gives CDR1 SGHRS, CDR2 YFSETQ. V lost 0 bases and J lost 2; bases outside the gene matches: 8.

This chain joins TRBV6-5 and TRBJ2-1, with TRBD2 as a possible D gene (6 bases). Per the germline V gene, CDR1 is MNHEY and CDR2 is SVGAGI. This CDR3 spans 14 amino acids. Trimming left V 5 bases short and J 6 bases short, with 14 bases between. CDR3 DNA sequence: TGTGCCAGCAGTCCGACTAGTTGGCGCAATGAGCAGTTCTTC. Its translation: CASSPTSWRNEQFF.

This chain connects TRBV6-4 to TRBJ2-7; 7 bases agree with TRBD2. Per the germline V gene, CDR1 is MRHNA and CDR2 is SNTAGT. The V gene end was trimmed by 6 bases and the J gene end by 0 bases; junction bases not matched to a gene: 8. CDR3 length: 15 amino acids. The DNA of the CDR3 is TGTGCCAGCAGACCTGGGGGGGGGAGCTCCTACGAGCAGTACTTC. Protein: CASRPGGGSSYEQYF.

The rearrangement links TRBV4-3 to TRBJ2-7; D might be TRBD1 (6 bases). There are 17 residues in the CDR3. Germline V gene sequence: CDR1 LGHNA, CDR2 YSLEER. Trimming left V 0 bases short and J 0 bases short, with 15 bases between. The CDR3 here is CASSQELPGTPSYEQYF. The CDR3 nucleotides are TGCGCCAGCAGCCAAGAACTCCCCGGGACACCCTCCTACGAGCAGTACTTC.

J is TRBJ2-7 and V is TRBV27; TRBD2 matches 9 bases. The CDR3 loop spans 19 amino acids. With V trimmed by 5 bases and J by 4 bases, 21 bases remained unmatched. Germline values: CDR1 MNHEY, CDR2 SMNVEV (reference sequence). CDR3 nucleotides: TGTGCCAGCAGTCCTTTTACACTGGGGACTAGCTTTCTCCAATACGAGCAGTACTTC. This translates into CASSPFTLGTSFLQYEQYF.

V gene TRBV9 combines with J gene TRBJ2-2; possibly TRBD2 for D (6 bases). The V gene lost 3 bases and the J gene lost 3 bases, with 15 bases spanning the gap. Germline V lookup: CDR1 SGDLS, CDR2 YYNGEE. The CDR3 is 16 residues long. CDR3 nucleotide sequence: TGTGCCAGCAGCGCCGCGGCGGGGCCTGACACCGGGGAGCTGTTTTTT. Its translation is CASSAAAGPDTGELFF.